What follows are 20 T cell receptor beta chains derived from one specimen sequenced in a study of T cells in Graves' hyperthyroidism and ophthalmopathy. Amplified TCR beta CDR3 regions came from RNA transcripts. The primer set for the first-round RT-PCR of the TCR CDR3 was HTBI. TCRdb re-called the multiplex PCR reads through MiXCR, storing one row per CDR3 protein. In the table there are almost 350,000 distinct CDR3 sequences, around 18% of which are singletons. The sample taken for sequencing was blood. The receptors stem from a woman in her forties with Graves' ophthalmopathy.

This clonotype has a handful of counts. The J gene is TRBJ1-1, the V gene TRBV19; no clear D. With 5 bases removed from V and 6 bases from J, the gap between germline ends came to 7 bases. The CDR3 is 11 residues long. Germline assignment: CDR1 LNHDA and CDR2 SQIVND (reference sequence). CDR3 DNA: TGTGCCAGTAGTGATTTCCCTGAAGCTTTCTTT. Protein: CASSDFPEAFF.

This chain connects TRBV6-2 or TRBV6-3 to TRBJ2-2; 11 bases are shared with TRBD1. Looked up from germline, CDR1 is MNHEY and CDR2 is SVGEGT. Trimming at V came to 5 bases and at J to 4 bases, leaving 3 bases not matched to a gene. The CDR3 runs to 15 residues. The CDR3 loop reads CASSRTGGGTGELFF. CDR3 nucleotides: TGTGCCAGCAGTCGGACAGGGGGCGGCACCGGGGAGCTGTTTTTT.

This clonotype has ten or more counts. The rearrangement joins TRBV29-1 to TRBJ1-1; D uncertain. Trimming removed 4 bases from V and 0 bases from J, with 9 bases in between. This CDR3 is built from 13 residues. The V gene's germline CDR1 is SQVTM and CDR2 ANQGSEA. CDR3 sequence: CSVVRPMNTEAFF. DNA of the CDR3: TGCAGCGTTGTGAGGCCGATGAACACTGAAGCTTTCTTT.

This clonotype was counted ten times or more. The chain combines TRBV6-1 with TRBJ2-4; D is tentatively TRBD1 or TRBD2 (6 bases each). CDR3 length: 16 residues. CDR1 and CDR2 (germline): MNHNS, SASEGT. The V gene lost 3 bases and the J gene lost 0 bases, with 12 bases spanning the gap. CDR3 coding DNA: TGTGCCAGCAGTGAGTGGGGGGCCGGAGCCAAAAACATTCAGTACTTC. Amino acids: CASSEWGAGAKNIQYF.

This clonotype was recorded at least ten times. The chain couples TRBV14 to TRBJ2-7; D is ambiguous. The CDR3 extends over 14 amino acids. Germline V gives CDR1 SGHDN, CDR2 FVKESK. Trimming shortened V by 3 bases and J by 1 base, and 10 bases separated the two germline ends. Here the CDR3 DNA reads TGTGCCAGCAGCCAGATAGCTTCGTCCTACGAGCAGTACTTC. Its protein product is CASSQIASSYEQYF.

This clonotype was observed many times. The chain employs TRBV11-2 and TRBJ2-2; D is possibly TRBD2 (6 bases). Between the trimmed V and J ends, which lost 8 bases and 4 bases, there was a span of 17 bases. CDR3 length: 15 amino acids. Germline V lookup: CDR1 SGHAT, CDR2 FQNNGV. The CDR3 bases are TGTGCCAGCTTACCCCCAGGGACTTTCACCGGGGAGCTGTTTTTT. Amino acid sequence: CASLPPGTFTGELFF.

The sample holds many counts of this clonotype. This chain connects TRBV12-3 or TRBV12-4 to TRBJ1-5; TRBD1 might be the D (5 bases). CDR3 length equals 14 residues. V lost 2 bases to trimming and J lost 5 bases, with 10 bases between them. The CDR3 protein is CASSLSGGDQPQHF. In DNA form, the CDR3 reads TGTGCCAGCAGTTTAAGCGGGGGAGATCAGCCCCAGCATTTT.

Comments on this clonotype: A read error may produce the germline difference seen at one junction end. This rearrangement joins TRBV2 to TRBJ1-1, with D unclear. CDR3 length equals 11 residues. Germline V CDR1 and CDR2: SNHLY, FYNNEI. This CDR3 is CAISYSGEAYF. CDR3 bases: TGTGCCATCAGTTACAGCGGAGAAGCTTACTTT.

This clonotype was seen ten or more times. The V call is TRBV7-8, the J call TRBJ2-7; 13 bases agree with TRBD2. The CDR3 has 17 amino acids. With V trimmed by 5 bases and J by 7 bases, 14 bases remained unmatched. Germline-derived CDR1 and CDR2 are SGHVS and FQNEAQ. CDR3 nucleotides: TGTGCCAGCAGCCAAAGGAGGGGGACTAGCGGGATTGGTGAGCAGTACTTC. The encoded protein is CASSQRRGTSGIGEQYF. The variable domain in full, with the rest retrieved from reference TRBV7-8 and TRBJ2-7, is GAGVSQSPRYKVAKRGQDVALRCDPISGHVSLFWYQQALGQGPEFLTYFQNEAQLDKSGLPSDRFFAERPEGSVSTLKIQRTQQEDSAVYLCASSQRRGTSGIGEQYFGPGTRLTVT.

The J gene is TRBJ1-6, the V gene TRBV27; 7 bases fit TRBD1. The CDR3 is 15 amino acids. CDR1 and CDR2 (germline): MNHEY, SMNVEV (reference sequence). V dropped 8 bases and J dropped 6; count of bases not matched to a gene: 10. The CDR3 DNA reads as TGTGCCAGCTGCCGGGACAGCGGATCTAATTCACCCCTCCACTTT. As protein: CASCRDSGSNSPLHF.

This clonotype was seen many times. The chain couples TRBV4-1 to TRBJ1-1, with TRBD1 as a possible D gene (5 bases). V gave up 4 bases and J gave up 1 base, with 10 bases separating them. CDR3 length equals 14 residues. Germline CDR1 is MGHRA and CDR2 is YSYEKL. CDR3 coding DNA: TGCGCCAGCAGCCGGGGACCAAAGAACACTGAAGCTTTCTTT. Amino acid sequence: CASSRGPKNTEAFF.

This clonotype was picked up many times. The V call is TRBV18, the J call TRBJ2-2, with D unresolved. Germline-derived CDR1 and CDR2 are KGHSH and LQKENI. Trimming took 2 bases from V and 1 from J, leaving 2 bases between them. This CDR3 spans 13 amino acids. CDR3 nucleotide sequence: TGTGCCAGCTCACCAGGGAACACCGGGGAGCTGTTTTTT. Translation gives CASSPGNTGELFF.

This clonotype was recorded many times. The rearrangement uses TRBV6-1 and TRBJ2-2, with a possible D match to TRBD2 (6 bases). V gave up 5 bases and J gave up 6 bases, with 16 bases separating them. From germline, CDR1 is MNHNS and CDR2 SASEGT. The CDR3 length is 15 residues. CDR3 in amino acids: CASSKTGRGAGELFF. DNA for the CDR3: TGTGCCAGCAGTAAGACCGGGCGGGGAGCCGGGGAGCTGTTTTTT.

This clonotype was counted at least ten times. The chain joins TRBV2 to TRBJ2-7, with D possibly TRBD1 on 7 matching bases. Germline V gene lookup returns CDR1 SNHLY and CDR2 FYNNEI. This CDR3 contains 14 residues. V lost 5 bases and J 7 bases, leaving 18 bases between the germline ends. CDR3 DNA: TGTGCCAGCAGTTTAGCAGGGGGGTTTCGGGAGCAGTACTTC. Translated, it gives CASSLAGGFREQYF. Full variable domain (outside the CDR3, taken from reference TRBV2 and TRBJ2-7): EPEVTQTPSHQVTQMGQEVILRCVPISNHLYFYWYRQILGQKVEFLVSFYNNEISEKSEIFDDQFSVERPDGSNFTLKIRSTKLEDSAMYFCASSLAGGFREQYFGPGTRLTVT.

There are many counts of this clonotype. CDR3 amino acids: CASRKPGLIAGRTEAFF. The CDR3, as DNA: TGTGCCAGCAGAAAACCGGGACTCATCGCCGGGAGGACTGAAGCTTTCTTT. The rearrangement uses TRBV6-2 or TRBV6-3 and TRBJ1-1, with D tentatively TRBD1 (5 bases). CDR1 is MNHEY, CDR2 SVGEGT, per germline. Trimming left V 6 bases short and J 5 bases short, with 25 bases between. This CDR3 contains 17 residues.

This clonotype has just a few counts. The rearrangement links TRBV3-1 to TRBJ1-1; maybe TRBD1 (6 bases). The CDR3 length is 16 residues. V lost 3 bases and J lost 0, with 14 bases in between. CDR1 LGHDT and CDR2 YNNKEL come from the germline V gene (reference sequence). DNA of the CDR3: TGTGCCAGCAGCCACCGGACAGAGGGTATGAACACTGAAGCTTTCTTT. Residues: CASSHRTEGMNTEAFF.

The rearrangement joins TRBV24-1 to TRBJ2-7; 8 bases align to TRBD2. CDR3 length equals 16 residues. Looked up from germline, CDR1 is KGHDR and CDR2 is SFDVKD. Trimming took 3 bases from V and 1 from J; bases not matched to a gene: 7. This CDR3 reads CATSDTRTSGSYEQYF. The CDR3 DNA reads TGTGCCACCAGTGATACCCGTACTAGCGGATCCTACGAGCAGTACTTC.

The chain couples TRBV28 to TRBJ2-7, with a tentative D call TRBD2 (6 bases). From germline, CDR1 is MDHEN and CDR2 SYDVKM. The germline V and J ends were trimmed by 5 bases and 2 bases, with 10 bases remaining between them. The CDR3 is made up of 13 amino acids. The CDR3 region is CASSPGSAYEQYF. The DNA of the CDR3 is TGTGCCAGCAGTCCCGGGAGTGCCTACGAGCAGTACTTC. Variable domain in full (rest from reference TRBV28 and TRBJ2-7): DVKVTQSSRYLVKRTGEKVFLECVQDMDHENMFWYRQDPGLGLRLIYFSYDVKMKEKGDIPEGYSVSREKKERFSLILESASTNQTSMYLCASSPGSAYEQYFGPGTRLTVT.

The V call is TRBV27, the J call TRBJ1-5; perhaps TRBD1 as D (6 bases). Germline V lookup: CDR1 MNHEY, CDR2 SMNVEV (reference sequence). This CDR3 has 14 amino acids. Trimming removed 6 bases from V and 5 bases from J, with 14 bases in between. In nucleotides, the CDR3 is TGTGCCAGCAGCTTGCAGGGGTGGGATCAGCCCCAGCATTTT. The encoded protein is CASSLQGWDQPQHF.

This clonotype was detected many times. The V call is TRBV12-3 or TRBV12-4, the J call TRBJ2-2, with 16 bases fitting TRBD2. Trimming removed 4 bases from V and 2 bases from J; junction bases left unmatched: 7. CDR3 length: 19 amino acids. This CDR3 reads CASSSPGTSGRANTGELFF. The CDR3 coding sequence is TGTGCCAGCAGTTCCCCGGGGACTAGCGGGAGGGCCAACACCGGGGAGCTGTTTTTT.